Reported below is one T cell receptor (beta chain). Its antigen is currently unknown. This CDR3 has 14 amino acids. Trimming took 2 bases from V and 4 from J, leaving 11 bases between them. Germline CDR1 and CDR2: SGHVT and SQSDAQ. This sample is part of a study of cytotoxic CD8 clonotypes in ibrutinib-treated CLL. On the study more broadly: Mean per-sample yields comprised around 280,000 productive templates and tens of thousands of productive rearrangements.

TCRdb keeps only in-frame clones here, not all; method: immunoSEQ multiplex PCR. Seen here are fewer than 400,000 clones, 67% observed once, and the top ten hold around 6.5%. General study findings and limits: At progression, clonality fell back toward baseline after rising at ibrutinib response. Sampling times, which were not matched between the groups, differed between sustained-remission patients and progressing patients.

The sample in question was PBMCs, obtained after 36 months of ibrutinib treatment. The J gene is TRBJ1-1, the V gene TRBV7-4; D gene uncertain. The sequence was collected from a human donor with chronic lymphocytic leukemia. DNA for the CDR3: TGTGCCAGCAGCTTAACCGGCGTTGTCACTGAAGCTTTCTTT. Protein: CASSLTGVVTEAFF. The full variable domain, rest sourced from reference TRBV7-4 and TRBJ1-1, is GAGVSQSPRYKVAKRGRDVALRCDSISGHVTLYWYRQTLGQGSEVLTYSQSDAQRDKSGRPSGRFSAERPERSVSTLKIQRTEQGDSAVYLCASSLTGVVTEAFFGQGTRLTVV.